Listed below are T cell receptor beta chains from one sample, sequenced in a study of T-cell memory formation after mild COVID-19. MiXCR, run by TCRdb on the 5' RACE reads, gives a single entry per CDR3 protein. The data show approximately 150,000 distinct CDR3 sequences, with more than 12% seen just once and 13% to 15% held by the top ten. Sequencing was carried out using PBMCs or a T cell subset sorted from them (not recorded which). The origin of the receptors is an adult woman who had mild COVID-19 (a few samples of this study predate the infection). Cell type and time point are not known. Both conserved end residues are part of each CDR3. A D gene is named only where the DNA matches it firmly. Clone size is shown for a subset of rows, as once, few, many or a class of expanded clone.

v_gene	abundance	j_gene	d_gene	len	CDR3aa	CDR3nt
TRBV2	few	TRBJ2-7	.	16	CASSVQTGLSFYEQYF	TGTGCCAGCAGTGTACAGACGGGACTCTCCTTTTACGAGCAGTACTTC
TRBV4-2	.	TRBJ2-1	TRBD2	16	CASSPPGRLAGNEQFF	TGTGCCAGCAGCCCCCCGGGGAGACTAGCGGGTAATGAGCAGTTCTTC
TRBV4-1	few	TRBJ2-7	TRBD1	14	CASSQGDRVYEQYF	TGCGCCAGCAGCCAAGGGGACAGGGTTTACGAGCAGTACTTC
TRBV4-1	.	TRBJ2-2	.	15	CASSQKDRSTGELFF	TGCGCCAGCAGCCAGAAAGACAGGTCCACCGGGGAGCTGTTTTTT
TRBV6-5	few	TRBJ2-1	.	13	CASSYSGDNEQFF	TGTGCCAGCAGTTACTCGGGAGACAATGAGCAGTTCTTC
TRBV12-3/TRBV12-4	many	TRBJ1-1	.	13	CASSLGKNTEAFF	TGTGCCAGCAGTTTAGGTAAAAACACTGAAGCTTTCTTT
TRBV6-1	.	TRBJ2-1	.	13	CACLDRAYNEQFF	TGTGCCTGCCTGGATAGGGCCTACAATGAGCAGTTCTTC
TRBV6-2/TRBV6-3	.	TRBJ2-5	.	15	CASRTPLTRAETQYF	TGTGCCAGCAGAACTCCCCTTACTAGAGCGGAGACCCAGTACTTC
TRBV25-1	.	TRBJ2-2	.	14	CASARRGEAGELFF	TGTGCCAGCGCTCGCAGAGGGGAGGCCGGGGAGCTGTTTTTT
TRBV12-3/TRBV12-4	.	TRBJ2-5	.	15	CASTKGDSGQETQYF	TGTGCCAGCACTAAGGGGGACTCGGGACAAGAGACCCAGTACTTC
TRBV6-1	few	TRBJ2-5	.	13	CASRLDGGETQYF	TGTGCCAGCAGACTGGATGGAGGAGAGACCCAGTACTTC
TRBV15	.	TRBJ2-7	.	15	CASGEGQPDDYEQYF	TGTGCCAGCGGGGAGGGACAGCCTGATGACTACGAGCAGTACTTC
TRBV6-6	few	TRBJ2-1	TRBD2	16	CASSARLAGKHNEQFF	TGTGCCAGCAGTGCCCGACTAGCGGGAAAACACAATGAGCAGTTCTTC
TRBV20-1	few	TRBJ2-7	.	15	CSARGMTRLSYEQYF	TGCAGTGCTAGAGGTATGACTAGATTGTCCTACGAGCAGTACTTC
TRBV3-1	few	TRBJ2-5	TRBD1	16	CASSQGTGLRQETQYF	TGTGCCAGCAGCCAAGGGACAGGACTTCGGCAAGAGACCCAGTACTTC
TRBV29-1	many	TRBJ2-5	TRBD2	12	CSVEGLAATQYF	TGCAGCGTGGAGGGACTAGCCGCGACCCAGTACTTC
TRBV20-1	.	TRBJ2-1	TRBD2	15	CSARTGLAGYNEQFF	TGCAGTGCTAGAACGGGACTAGCGGGATACAATGAGCAGTTCTTC
TRBV7-9	few	TRBJ1-2	.	14	CASSLAGNDFGYTF	TGTGCCAGCAGCTTAGCGGGGAACGATTTTGGCTACACCTTC
TRBV12-3/TRBV12-4	.	TRBJ2-3	.	15	CASRPGGGRGDTQYF	TGTGCCAGCAGACCAGGGGGGGGTAGGGGAGATACGCAGTATTTT
TRBV7-6	few	TRBJ1-5	TRBD1	16	CASSPGQGKSNQPQHF	TGTGCCAGCAGCCCCGGACAGGGAAAAAGCAATCAGCCCCAGCATTTT
TRBV7-2	many	TRBJ2-7	.	16	CASSPRHSGTPYEQYF	TGTGCCAGCAGCCCGCGCCATAGCGGTACGCCCTACGAGCAGTACTTC
TRBV29-1	.	TRBJ2-7	TRBD1	14	CSVGSGGQGGEQYF	TGCAGCGTAGGCTCCGGGGGACAGGGGGGCGAGCAGTACTTC
TRBV7-2	.	TRBJ1-2	.	14	CASSLEYTNYGYTF	TGTGCCAGCAGCTTAGAGTACACCAACTATGGCTACACCTTC